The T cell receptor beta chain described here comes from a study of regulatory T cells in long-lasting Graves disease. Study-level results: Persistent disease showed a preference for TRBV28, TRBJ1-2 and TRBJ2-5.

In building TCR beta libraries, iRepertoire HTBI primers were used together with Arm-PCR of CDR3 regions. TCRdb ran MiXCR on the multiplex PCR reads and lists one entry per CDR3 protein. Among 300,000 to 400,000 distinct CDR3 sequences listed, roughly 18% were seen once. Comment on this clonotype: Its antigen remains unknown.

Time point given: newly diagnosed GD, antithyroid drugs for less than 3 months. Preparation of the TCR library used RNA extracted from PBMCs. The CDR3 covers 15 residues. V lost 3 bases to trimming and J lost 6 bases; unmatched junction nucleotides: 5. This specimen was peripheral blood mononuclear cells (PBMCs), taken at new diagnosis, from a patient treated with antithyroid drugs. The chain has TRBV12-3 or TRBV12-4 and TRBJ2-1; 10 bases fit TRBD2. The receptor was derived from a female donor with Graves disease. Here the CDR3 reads CASSFPASGSNEQFF. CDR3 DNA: TGTGCCAGCAGTTTCCCGGCTAGCGGGAGCAATGAGCAGTTCTTC.